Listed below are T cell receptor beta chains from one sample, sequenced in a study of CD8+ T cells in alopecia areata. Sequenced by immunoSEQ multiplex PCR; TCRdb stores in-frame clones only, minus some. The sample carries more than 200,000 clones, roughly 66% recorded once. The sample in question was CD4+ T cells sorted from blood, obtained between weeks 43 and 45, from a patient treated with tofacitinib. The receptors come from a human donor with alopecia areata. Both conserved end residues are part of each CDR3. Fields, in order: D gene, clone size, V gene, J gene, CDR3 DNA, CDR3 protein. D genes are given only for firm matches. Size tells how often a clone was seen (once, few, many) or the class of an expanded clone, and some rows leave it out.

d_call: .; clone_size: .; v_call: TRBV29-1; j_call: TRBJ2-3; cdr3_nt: TGCAGCTCCCTGGGACGCAACACAGATACGCAGTATTTT; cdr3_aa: CSSLGRNTDTQYF
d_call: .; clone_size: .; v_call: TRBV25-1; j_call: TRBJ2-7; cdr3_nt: TGTGCCAGCAGTGTCGGCTTGGGGGAGCAGTACTTC; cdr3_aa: CASSVGLGEQYF
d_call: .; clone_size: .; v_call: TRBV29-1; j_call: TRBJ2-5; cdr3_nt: TGCAGCGGGCACAAAGAGACCCAGTACTTC; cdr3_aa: CSGHKETQYF
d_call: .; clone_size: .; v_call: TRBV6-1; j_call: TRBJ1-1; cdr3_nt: TGTGCCAGCAGAGCCCGGGCTGTGGGGACTGAAGCTTTCTTT; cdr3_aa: CASRARAVGTEAFF
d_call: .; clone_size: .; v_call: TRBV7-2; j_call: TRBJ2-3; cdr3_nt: TGTGCCAGCAGCTCCACACCCGGTCATACGCAGTATTTT; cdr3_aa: CASSSTPGHTQYF
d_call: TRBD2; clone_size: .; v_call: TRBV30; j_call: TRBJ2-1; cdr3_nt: TGTGCCTGGAGTGACCTAGCGGGAGCCTACAATGAGCAGTTCTTC; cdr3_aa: CAWSDLAGAYNEQFF
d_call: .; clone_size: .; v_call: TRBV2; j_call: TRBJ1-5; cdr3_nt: TGTGCCAGCAGTGAAGAAACAGGGAATCAGCCCCAGCATTTT; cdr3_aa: CASSEETGNQPQHF
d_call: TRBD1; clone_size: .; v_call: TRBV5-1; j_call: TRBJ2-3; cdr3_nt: TGCGCCAGCAGCCCCGGGACAGTAGGAGATACGCAGTATTTT; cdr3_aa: CASSPGTVGDTQYF
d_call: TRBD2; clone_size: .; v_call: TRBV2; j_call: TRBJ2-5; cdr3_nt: TGTGCCAGCAGAGGACTAGTGGGGGGGACCCAGTACTTC; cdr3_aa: CASRGLVGGTQYF
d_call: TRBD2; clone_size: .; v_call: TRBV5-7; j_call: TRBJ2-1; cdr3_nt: TGTGCCAGCAGCTTGGGGACTAGCGGGGGAAACAATGAGCAGTTCTTC; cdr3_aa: CASSLGTSGGNNEQFF
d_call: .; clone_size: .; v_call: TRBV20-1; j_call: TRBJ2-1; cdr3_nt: TGCAGTGCTAGGAACAATGAGCAGTTCTTC; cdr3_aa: CSARNNEQFF
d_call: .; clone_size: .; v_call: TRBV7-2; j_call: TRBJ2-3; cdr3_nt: TGTGCCAGCAGCTTAGCTTTAGGCACAGATACGCAGTATTTT; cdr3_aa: CASSLALGTDTQYF
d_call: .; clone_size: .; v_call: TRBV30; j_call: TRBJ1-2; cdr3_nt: TGTGCCTGGAGTAAACAGGCCAACTATGGCTACACCTTC; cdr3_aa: CAWSKQANYGYTF
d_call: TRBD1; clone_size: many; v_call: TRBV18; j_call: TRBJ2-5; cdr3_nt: TGTGCCAGCTCACCCTCCGGACAGGGGGAGACCCAGTACTTC; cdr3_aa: CASSPSGQGETQYF
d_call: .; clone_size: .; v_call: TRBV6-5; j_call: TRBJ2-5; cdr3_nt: TGTGCCAGCAGTCCTGGAAAGACCCAGTACTTC; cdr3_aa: CASSPGKTQYF
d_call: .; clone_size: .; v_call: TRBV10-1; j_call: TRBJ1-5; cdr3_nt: TGCGCCAGCAGTGAATCCAATCAGCCCCAGCATTTT; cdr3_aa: CASSESNQPQHF
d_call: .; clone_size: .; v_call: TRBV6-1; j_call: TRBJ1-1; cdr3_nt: TGTGCCAGCAGTGAAAACACTGAAGCTTTCTTT; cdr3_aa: CASSENTEAFF
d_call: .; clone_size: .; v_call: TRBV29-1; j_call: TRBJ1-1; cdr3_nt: TGCAGCGGGGCGGGGACATTCGCTGAAGCTTTCTTT; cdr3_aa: CSGAGTFAEAFF
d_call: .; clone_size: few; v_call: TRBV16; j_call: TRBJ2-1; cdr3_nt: TGTGCCAGCAGCCCGTTGACAGGTTTGCGTGAGCAGTTCTTC; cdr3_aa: CASSPLTGLREQFF
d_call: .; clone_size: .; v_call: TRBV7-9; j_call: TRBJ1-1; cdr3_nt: TGTGCCAGCAGATACGGGGGGAACACTGAAGCTTTCTTT; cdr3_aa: CASRYGGNTEAFF
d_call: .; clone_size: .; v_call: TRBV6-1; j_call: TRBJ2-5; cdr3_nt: TGTGCCAGCTTCGGGGAGACCCAGTACTTC; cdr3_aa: CASFGETQYF
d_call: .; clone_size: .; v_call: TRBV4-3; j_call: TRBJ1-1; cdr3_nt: TGCGCCAGCAGCCAAGAAGTGGGCAGGGACACTGAAGCTTTCTTT; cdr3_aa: CASSQEVGRDTEAFF
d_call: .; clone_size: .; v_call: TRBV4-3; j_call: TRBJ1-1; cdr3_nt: TGCGCCAGCAGCCGTGCCGTGAACACTGAAGCTTTCTTT; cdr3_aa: CASSRAVNTEAFF
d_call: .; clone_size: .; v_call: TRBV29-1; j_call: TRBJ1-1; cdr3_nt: TGCAGCGTCGCAAGGGGGGTAAACACTGAAGCTTTCTTT; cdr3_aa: CSVARGVNTEAFF
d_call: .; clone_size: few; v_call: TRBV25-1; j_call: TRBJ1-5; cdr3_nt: TGTGCCAGCAGTGACAGTTATCAGCCCCAGCATTTT; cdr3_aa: CASSDSYQPQHF
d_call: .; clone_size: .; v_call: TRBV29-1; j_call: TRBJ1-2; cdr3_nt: TGCAGCGTTGAAGGGGGGGTTCTTGGCTACACCTTC; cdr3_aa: CSVEGGVLGYTF
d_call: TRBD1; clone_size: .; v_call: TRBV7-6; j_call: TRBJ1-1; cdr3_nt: TGTGCCAGCAGCTTACGAACAGGGGAAGGTACTGAAGCTTTCTTT; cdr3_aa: CASSLRTGEGTEAFF
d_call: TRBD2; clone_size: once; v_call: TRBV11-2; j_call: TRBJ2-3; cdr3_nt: TGTGCCAGCAGTTTTGTTAGCGGGGGGTCTTCAGATACGCAGTATTTT; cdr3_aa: CASSFVSGGSSDTQYF
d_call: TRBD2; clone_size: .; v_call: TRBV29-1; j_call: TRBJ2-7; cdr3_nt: TGCAGCGTTGAATCAGGCGGGGGGGCCTCCGAGCAGTACTTC; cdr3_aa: CSVESGGGASEQYF
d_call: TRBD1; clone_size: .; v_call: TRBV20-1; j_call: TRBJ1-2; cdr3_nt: TGCAGTGCGGCCGGACAGGGGGCCCACACCTTC; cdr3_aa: CSAAGQGAHTF
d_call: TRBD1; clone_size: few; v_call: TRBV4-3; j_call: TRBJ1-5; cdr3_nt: TGCGCCAGCAGCCAAGGGACAGGGGGCAATCAGCCCCAGCATTTT; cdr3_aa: CASSQGTGGNQPQHF
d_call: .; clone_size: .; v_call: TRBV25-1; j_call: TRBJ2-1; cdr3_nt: TGTGCCAGCAGTGAATCCCAGCGTGGAGTCAATGAGCAGTTCTTC; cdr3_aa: CASSESQRGVNEQFF
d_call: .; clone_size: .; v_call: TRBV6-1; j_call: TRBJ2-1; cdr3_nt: TGTGCCAGCATCGACTTCTATGGGCTTGAGCAGTTCTTC; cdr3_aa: CASIDFYGLEQFF
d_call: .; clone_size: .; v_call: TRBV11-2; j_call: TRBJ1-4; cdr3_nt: TGTGCCAGCAGCTTAGCTGGGATAGGTGAAAAACTGTTTTTT; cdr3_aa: CASSLAGIGEKLFF
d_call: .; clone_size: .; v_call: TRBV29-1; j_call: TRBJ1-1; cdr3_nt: TGCAGCGTTGGGCGGCAAACTGAAGCTTTCTTT; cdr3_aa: CSVGRQTEAFF
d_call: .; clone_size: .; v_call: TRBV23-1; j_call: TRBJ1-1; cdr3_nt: TGCGCCAGCAGTCAAGATTTTAGGGACACTGAAGCTTTCTTT; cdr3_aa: CASSQDFRDTEAFF
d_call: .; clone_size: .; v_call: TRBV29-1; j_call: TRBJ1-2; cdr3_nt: TGCAGCGTCGTCAAACCAGGAGGGGAGGAACTCCATGGCTACACCTTC; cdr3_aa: CSVVKPGGEELHGYTF
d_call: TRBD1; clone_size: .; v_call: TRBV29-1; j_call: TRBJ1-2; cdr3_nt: TGCAGCGTTGACAATCGTCAGGGGGCGCCGGGGTATGGCTACACCTTC; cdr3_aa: CSVDNRQGAPGYGYTF
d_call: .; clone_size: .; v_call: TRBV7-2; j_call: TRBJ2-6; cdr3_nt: TGTGCCAGCTCCCTTTTTGGGGGCGGTGGGGCCAACGTCCTGACTTTC; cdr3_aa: CASSLFGGGGANVLTF
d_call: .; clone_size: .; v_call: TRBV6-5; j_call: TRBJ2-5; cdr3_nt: TGTGCCAGCAGTTACTCAATCCGAGGGGGATACGAGACCCAGTACTTC; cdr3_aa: CASSYSIRGGYETQYF
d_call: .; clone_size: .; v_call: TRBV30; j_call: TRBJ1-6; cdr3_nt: TGTGCCTGGAAGGGGTCGAGGGGGGAAAATTCACCCCTCCACTTT; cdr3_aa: CAWKGSRGENSPLHF
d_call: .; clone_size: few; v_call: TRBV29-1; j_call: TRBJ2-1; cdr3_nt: TGCAGCGTTGAAGGGACCAGGGGACGGAATGAGCAGTTCTTC; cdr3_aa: CSVEGTRGRNEQFF
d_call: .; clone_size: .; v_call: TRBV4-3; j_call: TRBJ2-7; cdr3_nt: TGCGCCAGCAGCCAAGACAGTTTAGCCGAGCAGTACTTC; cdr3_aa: CASSQDSLAEQYF
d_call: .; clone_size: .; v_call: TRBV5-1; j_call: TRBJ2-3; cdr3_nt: TGCGCCAGCAGCCAACGTACACTCTGGACGGATACGCAGTATTTT; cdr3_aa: CASSQRTLWTDTQYF
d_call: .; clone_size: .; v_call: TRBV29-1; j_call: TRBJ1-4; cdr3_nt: TGCAGCGTTGCCAAAAAAGAGGGTAGTGAAAAACTGTTTTTT; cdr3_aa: CSVAKKEGSEKLFF
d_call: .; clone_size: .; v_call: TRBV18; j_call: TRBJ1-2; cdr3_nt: TGTGCCAGCTCACTCACAGGGATTACTAACTATGGCTACACCTTC; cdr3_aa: CASSLTGITNYGYTF
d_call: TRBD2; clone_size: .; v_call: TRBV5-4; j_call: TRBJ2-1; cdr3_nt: TGTGCCAGCAGCTCCTCTCGTAGCGGGGGGGAGGATGAGCAGTTCTTC; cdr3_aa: CASSSSRSGGEDEQFF
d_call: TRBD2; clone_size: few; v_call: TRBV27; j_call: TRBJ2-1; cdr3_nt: TGTGCCAGCAGTGCCCGACTAGCGGGGGGGATCGCGGCCTACAATGAGCAGTTCTTC; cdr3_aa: CASSARLAGGIAAYNEQFF
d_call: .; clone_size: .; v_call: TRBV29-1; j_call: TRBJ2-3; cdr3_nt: TGCAGCGTTGACCCACGGGGGGCCGGCACAGATACGCAGTATTTT; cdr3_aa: CSVDPRGAGTDTQYF
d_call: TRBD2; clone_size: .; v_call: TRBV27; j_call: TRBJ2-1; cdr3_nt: TGTGCCAGCAGTTTATCCTCCCCGGGCCTACTAGCGGGGTTCCACAATGAGCAGTTCTTC; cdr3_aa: CASSLSSPGLLAGFHNEQFF
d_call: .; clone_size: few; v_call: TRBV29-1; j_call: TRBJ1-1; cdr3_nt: TGCAGCGTTGGTCTGGGGGCGCGTACTGAAGCTTTCTTT; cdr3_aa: CSVGLGARTEAFF
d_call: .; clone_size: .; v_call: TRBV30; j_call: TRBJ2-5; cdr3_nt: TGTGCCTGGAGTGTAGCGACGGACCACCAAGAGACCCAGTACTTC; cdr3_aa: CAWSVATDHQETQYF
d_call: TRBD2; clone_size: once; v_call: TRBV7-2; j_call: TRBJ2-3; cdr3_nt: TGTGCCAGCTGGGTAGCGGGGGGGAAACCTCACTCGCAGTATTTT; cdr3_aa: CASWVAGGKPHSQYF
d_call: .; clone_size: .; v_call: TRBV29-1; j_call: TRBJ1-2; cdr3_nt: TGCAGCGTTGAAGATTCGGGGGGTGGCTACACCTTC; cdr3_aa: CSVEDSGGGYTF
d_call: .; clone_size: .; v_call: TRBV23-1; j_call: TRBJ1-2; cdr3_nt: TGCGCCAGCAGTCGGTACTATGGCTACACCTTC; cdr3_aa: CASSRYYGYTF
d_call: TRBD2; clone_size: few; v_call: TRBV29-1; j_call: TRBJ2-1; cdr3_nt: TGCAGCGTTGAGAAGGGTAGCGGGGGGCCCGATGAGCAGTTCTTC; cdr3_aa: CSVEKGSGGPDEQFF
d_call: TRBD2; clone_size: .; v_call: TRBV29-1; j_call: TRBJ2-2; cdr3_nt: TGCAGCGTTGCCTCGGGACTAGCGAACACCGGGGAGCTGTTTTTT; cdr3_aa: CSVASGLANTGELFF
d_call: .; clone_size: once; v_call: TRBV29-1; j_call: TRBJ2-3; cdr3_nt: TGCAGCGTTGAGGGGGGGGCAGCCCTCACAGATACGCAGTATTTT; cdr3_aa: CSVEGGAALTDTQYF
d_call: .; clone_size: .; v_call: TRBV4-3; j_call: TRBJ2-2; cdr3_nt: TGCGCCAGCAACCGGGACTCGGCGAACACCGGGGAGCTGTTTTTT; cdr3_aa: CASNRDSANTGELFF
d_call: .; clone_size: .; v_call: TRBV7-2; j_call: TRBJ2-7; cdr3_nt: TGTGCCAGCAGCTCAAGGCGGGACTACGAGCAGTACTTC; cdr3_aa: CASSSRRDYEQYF